This T cell receptor (beta chain) originates from a study of OX40 agonist ivuxolimab in advanced cancers. Study context: From 23 to 79 years was the age range, with a mean of 60 years, and around 83% were male. The study, taken as a whole, reports: CD4+ T cells averaged fewer expanded clones than CD8+ T cells.

The table came from immunoSEQ multiplex PCR; TCRdb's copy has only in-frame clones and leaves some out. The table lists 41,000 or so clones, 70% to 85% of them singletons. A word on this clone: Antigen unknown.

In germline, CDR1 is MGHRA, CDR2 YSYEKL. The J segment lost 1 base and the V segment lost 1 base, leaving 11 bases of the junction unmatched. The length of the CDR3 is 18 residues. The source of this sequence is an adult with an advanced solid tumor such as melanoma, head and neck, liver or kidney cancer. V and J are TRBV4-1 and TRBJ1-1, with 8 bases aligning to TRBD1. The source was CD4+ or CD8+ T cells sorted from blood, collected in a trial of the OX40 agonist ivuxolimab. As DNA, the CDR3 is TGCGCCAGCAGCCAAGGGACAGGGATTCGGAAGGGGAACACTGAAGCTTTCTTT. It specifies CASSQGTGIRKGNTEAFF.